A single sample gave rise to the 7 T cell receptor beta chains below, sequenced in a study of identical twins. MiXCR, applied by TCRdb to the 5' RACE reads, yields one record per CDR3 protein. This table has about 700,000 distinct CDR3 sequences, roughly 6% appearing once. Sequencing was carried out using naive T cells sorted from blood. The origin of the receptors is a man aged 18 to 29 in good health.

The chain carries TRBV30 and TRBJ1-2; D is possibly TRBD1 (5 bases). Trimming removed 0 bases from V and 5 bases from J, with 13 bases in between. Germline V CDR1 and CDR2: GTSNPN, SVGIG (reference sequence). The CDR3 covers 14 residues. CDR3 DNA sequence: TGTGCCTGGAGTGTGTCCAGGGTATCTTATGGCTACACCTTC. This sequence encodes CAWSVSRVSYGYTF.

The table lists this clonotype with many counts. The chain joins TRBV12-3 or TRBV12-4 to TRBJ2-2; weak D call: TRBD1 (6 bases). CDR3 length: 15 residues. V was clipped by 2 bases and J by 4 bases, with 11 bases between them. This CDR3 reads CASSLSDRLTGELFF. In nucleotides, the CDR3 is TGTGCCAGCAGTTTAAGTGACAGGCTCACCGGGGAGCTGTTTTTT.

The V gene is TRBV29-1, the J gene TRBJ2-5, with D tentatively TRBD1 (6 bases). CDR1 SQVTM and CDR2 ANQGSEA come from the germline V gene. The CDR3 loop spans 15 amino acids. V was shortened by 5 bases and J by 3 bases, with 19 bases between the two germline ends. CDR3 nucleotide sequence: TGCAGCGTTCATGCACCCGGGACACCAAAAGAGACCCAGTACTTC. Encoded protein: CSVHAPGTPKETQYF.

This sequence joins TRBV5-1 and TRBJ2-3; 7 positions match TRBD2. With V trimmed by 1 base and J by 4 bases, 9 bases remained unmatched. The CDR3 consists of 16 residues. Germline loops: CDR1 SGHRS, CDR2 YFSETQ. The CDR3 bases are TGCGCCAGCAGCTTGTATGTCGGGAGGCCCGCAGATACGCAGTATTTT. Protein sequence: CASSLYVGRPADTQYF.

V usage is TRBV7-2 and J usage is TRBJ2-7, with D perhaps TRBD2 (6 bases). Germline lookup yields CDR1 SGHTA and CDR2 FQGNSA. This CDR3 is 14 amino acids long. Trimming took 5 bases from V and 6 from J, leaving 17 bases between them. CDR3 residues: CASSPLGTGGEQYF. CDR3 nucleotide sequence: TGTGCCAGCAGCCCACTAGGGACTGGTGGCGAGCAGTACTTC.

In this sample, this clonotype turned up many times. The CDR3 sequence: CASSKGERGEVYEQYV. In nucleotides, the CDR3 is TGTGCCAGCAGCAAAGGGGAAAGGGGCGAGGTCTACGAGCAGTACGTC. The gene calls are TRBV21-1 and TRBJ2-7; TRBD1 reflects the table's D call only, with no check against the DNA. TRBV21-1 counts as a pseudogene. The CDR3 runs 16 residues.

This clonotype came up a few times. J is TRBJ1-3 and V is TRBV12-3 or TRBV12-4; D remains unclear. Between the trimmed V and J ends, which lost 6 bases and 3 bases, there was a span of 12 bases. This CDR3 contains 14 residues. The CDR3 spells CASSPGFSGNTIYF. As DNA, the CDR3 is TGTGCCAGCAGCCCGGGATTCAGTGGAAACACCATATATTTT.